This T cell receptor beta chain was recovered during a study of response to subunit inactivated influenza vaccine. The CDR3 sequence is 15 residues long. J was trimmed by 0 bases and V by 5 bases; bases with no gene match: 4. TCRdb called the RT-PCR reads again in MiXCR, with one record for every CDR3 protein. The data contain roughly 500,000 distinct CDR3 sequences, approximately 20% of them seen just once; the ten biggest clones take up 2.5% to 3%. This same sample was also taken into another study, of T cells expressing NK-cell markers. As that study records: In generating TCR beta cDNA, 5'RACE template switching with UMIs was used. Dominant NKG2C+ clonotype frequencies of roughly 1.0-8% of CD8+ T cells were measured in a handful of donors. A few donors' CD3+CD56-NKG2C+ cells were dominated by the same clonotypes.

The sequence derives from a man aged 50 to 60 who received an inactivated influenza vaccine. The J gene is TRBJ2-3, the V gene TRBV12-3 or TRBV12-4; TRBD2 aligns across 8 bases. The sequenced sample was CD4+ T cells sorted from PBMCs, obtained about 11 days after vaccination. The CDR3 bases are TGTGCCAGCAGTGAGCGGGGGCGAAGCACAGATACGCAGTATTTT. Translating gives CASSERGRSTDTQYF.